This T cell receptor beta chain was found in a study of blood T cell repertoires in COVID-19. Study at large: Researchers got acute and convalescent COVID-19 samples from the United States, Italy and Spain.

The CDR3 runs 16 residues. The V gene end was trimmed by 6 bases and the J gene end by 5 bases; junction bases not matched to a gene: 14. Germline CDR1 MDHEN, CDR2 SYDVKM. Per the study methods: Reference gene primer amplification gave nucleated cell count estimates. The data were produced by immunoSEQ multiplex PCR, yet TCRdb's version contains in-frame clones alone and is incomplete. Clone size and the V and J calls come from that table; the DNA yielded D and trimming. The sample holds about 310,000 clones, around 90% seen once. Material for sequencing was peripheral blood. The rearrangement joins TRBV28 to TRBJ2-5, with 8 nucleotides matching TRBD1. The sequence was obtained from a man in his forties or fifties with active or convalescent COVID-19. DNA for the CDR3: TGTGCCAGCAGCCCCCTTTGGACAGGGAAGACGGAGACCCAGTACTTC. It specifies CASSPLWTGKTETQYF.